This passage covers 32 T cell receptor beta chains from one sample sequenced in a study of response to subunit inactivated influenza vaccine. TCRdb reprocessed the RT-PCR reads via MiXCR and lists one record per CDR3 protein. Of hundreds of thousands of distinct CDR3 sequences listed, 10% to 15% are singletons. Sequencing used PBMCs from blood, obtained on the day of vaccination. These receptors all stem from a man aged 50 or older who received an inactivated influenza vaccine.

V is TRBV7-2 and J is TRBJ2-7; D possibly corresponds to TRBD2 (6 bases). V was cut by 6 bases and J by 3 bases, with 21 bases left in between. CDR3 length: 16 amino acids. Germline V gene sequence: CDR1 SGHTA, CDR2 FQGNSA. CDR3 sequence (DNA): TGTGCCAGCAGTTCGAGTCGGTTGGCGGGGAGCTACGAGCAGTACTTC. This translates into CASSSSRLAGSYEQYF.

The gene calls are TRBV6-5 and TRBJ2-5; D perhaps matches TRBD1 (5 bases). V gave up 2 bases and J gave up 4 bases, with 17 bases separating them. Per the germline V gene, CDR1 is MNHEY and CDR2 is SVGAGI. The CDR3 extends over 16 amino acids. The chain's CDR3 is CASSYSPAGSRETQYF. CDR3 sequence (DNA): TGTGCCAGCAGTTACAGTCCCGCAGGGTCGAGAGAGACCCAGTACTTC.

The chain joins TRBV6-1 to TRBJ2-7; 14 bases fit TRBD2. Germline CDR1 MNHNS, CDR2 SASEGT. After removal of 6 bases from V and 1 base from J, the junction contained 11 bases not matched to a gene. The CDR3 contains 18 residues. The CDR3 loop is CASRQNAGTSGGSYEQYF. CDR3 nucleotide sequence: TGTGCCAGCAGACAAAACGCCGGGACTAGCGGGGGTTCCTACGAGCAGTACTTC.

CDR3 protein: CASSDALRTDTQYF. DNA for the CDR3: TGTGCCAGCAGTGACGCCTTGCGCACAGATACGCAGTATTTT. The rearrangement joins TRBV6-1 to TRBJ2-3; D uncertain. V dropped 3 bases and J dropped 1 base, with 8 bases sitting between them. In germline, CDR1 is MNHNS, CDR2 SASEGT. The CDR3 runs 14 residues.

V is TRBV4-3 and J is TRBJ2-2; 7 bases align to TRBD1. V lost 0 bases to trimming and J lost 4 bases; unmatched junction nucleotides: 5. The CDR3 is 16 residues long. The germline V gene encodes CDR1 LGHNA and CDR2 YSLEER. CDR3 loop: CASSQDPDRATGELFF. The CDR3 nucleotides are TGCGCCAGCAGCCAAGATCCCGACAGGGCCACCGGGGAGCTGTTTTTT.

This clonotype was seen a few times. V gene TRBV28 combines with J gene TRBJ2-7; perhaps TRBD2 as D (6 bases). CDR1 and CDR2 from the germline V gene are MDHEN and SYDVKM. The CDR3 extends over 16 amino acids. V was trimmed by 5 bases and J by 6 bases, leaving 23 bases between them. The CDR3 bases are TGTGCCAGCAGTCGGTTCTCCTTGCGGAGGGCACCCGAGCAGTACTTC. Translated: CASSRFSLRRAPEQYF.

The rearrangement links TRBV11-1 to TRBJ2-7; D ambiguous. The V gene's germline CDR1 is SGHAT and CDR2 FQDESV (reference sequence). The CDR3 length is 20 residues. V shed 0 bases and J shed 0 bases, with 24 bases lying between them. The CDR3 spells CASSLAFLASRQRNSYEQYF. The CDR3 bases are TGTGCCAGCAGCTTAGCGTTCCTGGCATCGCGCCAGAGGAACTCCTACGAGCAGTACTTC.

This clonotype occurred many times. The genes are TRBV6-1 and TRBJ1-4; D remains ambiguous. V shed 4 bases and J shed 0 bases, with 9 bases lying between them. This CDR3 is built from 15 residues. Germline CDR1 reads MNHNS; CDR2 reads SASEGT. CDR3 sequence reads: CASSAGSSTNEKLFF. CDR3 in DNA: TGTGCCAGCAGTGCCGGGTCCTCAACTAATGAAAAACTGTTTTTT.

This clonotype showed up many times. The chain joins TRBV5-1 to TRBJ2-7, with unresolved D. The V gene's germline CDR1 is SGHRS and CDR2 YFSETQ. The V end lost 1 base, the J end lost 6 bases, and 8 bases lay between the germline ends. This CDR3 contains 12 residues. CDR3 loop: CASSLQGFEQYF. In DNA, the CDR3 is TGCGCCAGCAGCTTGCAAGGGTTCGAGCAGTACTTC.

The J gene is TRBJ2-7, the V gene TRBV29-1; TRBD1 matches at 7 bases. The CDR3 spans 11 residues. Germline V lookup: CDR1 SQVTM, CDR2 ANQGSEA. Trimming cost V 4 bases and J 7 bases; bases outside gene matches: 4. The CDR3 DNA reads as TGCAGCGTTGCTCAGGGGGAAGAGCAGTACTTC. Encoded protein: CSVAQGEEQYF.

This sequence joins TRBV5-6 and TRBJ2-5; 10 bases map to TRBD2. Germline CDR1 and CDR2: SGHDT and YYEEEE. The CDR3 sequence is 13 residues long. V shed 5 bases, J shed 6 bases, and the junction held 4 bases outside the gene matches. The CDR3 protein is CASRLAGAKTQYF. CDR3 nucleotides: TGTGCCAGCAGGCTAGCGGGAGCAAAGACCCAGTACTTC.

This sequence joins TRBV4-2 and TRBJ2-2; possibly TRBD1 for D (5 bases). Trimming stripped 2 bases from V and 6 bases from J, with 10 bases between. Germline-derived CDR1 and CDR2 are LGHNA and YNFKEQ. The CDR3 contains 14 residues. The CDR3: CASSQRRDAGELFF. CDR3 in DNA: TGTGCCAGCAGCCAACGCAGGGATGCCGGGGAGCTGTTTTTT.

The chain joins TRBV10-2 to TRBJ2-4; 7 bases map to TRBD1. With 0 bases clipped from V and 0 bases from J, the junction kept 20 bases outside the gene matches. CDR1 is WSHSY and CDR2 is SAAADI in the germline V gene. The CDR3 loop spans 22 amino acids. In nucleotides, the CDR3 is TGCGCCAGCAGTGAGTCGTGGGAACGGCAGGGGGACCTTATTCTAGCCAAAAACATTCAGTACTTC. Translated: CASSESWERQGDLILAKNIQYF.

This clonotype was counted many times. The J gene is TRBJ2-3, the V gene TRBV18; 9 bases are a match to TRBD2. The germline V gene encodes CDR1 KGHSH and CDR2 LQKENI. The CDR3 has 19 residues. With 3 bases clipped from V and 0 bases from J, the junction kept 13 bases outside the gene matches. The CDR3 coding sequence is TGTGCCAGCTCACCGGCTAGCGGGATACTCCTAACTAGCACAGATACGCAGTATTTT. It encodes CASSPASGILLTSTDTQYF.

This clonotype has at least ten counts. CDR3 nucleotide sequence: TGCAGCGTTGTCCAGCTAGCGGGAGTTGGCAATGAGCAGTTCTTC. It translates to CSVVQLAGVGNEQFF. The rearrangement links TRBV29-1 to TRBJ2-1, with 10 bases matching TRBD2. The CDR3 has 15 residues. Germline CDR1 SQVTM, CDR2 ANQGSEA. V dropped 4 bases and J dropped 6; count of bases not matched to a gene: 9.

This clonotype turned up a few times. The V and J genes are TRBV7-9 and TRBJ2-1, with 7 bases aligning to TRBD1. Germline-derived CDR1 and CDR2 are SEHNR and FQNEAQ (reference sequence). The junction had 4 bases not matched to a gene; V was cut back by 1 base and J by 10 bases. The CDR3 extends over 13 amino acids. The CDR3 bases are TGTGCCAGCAGCTTAGAGGACAGGCCGGAGCAGTTCTTC. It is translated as CASSLEDRPEQFF.

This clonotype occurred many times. This chain's CDR3 is CASSLSWGTDTQYF. The CDR3 DNA reads TGTGCCAGCAGTTTAAGTTGGGGAACAGATACGCAGTATTTT. The rearrangement links TRBV27 to TRBJ2-3; no reliable D call. The CDR3 runs 14 residues. V lost 2 bases and J lost 3, with 9 bases in between. Germline V gives CDR1 MNHEY, CDR2 SMNVEV (reference sequence).

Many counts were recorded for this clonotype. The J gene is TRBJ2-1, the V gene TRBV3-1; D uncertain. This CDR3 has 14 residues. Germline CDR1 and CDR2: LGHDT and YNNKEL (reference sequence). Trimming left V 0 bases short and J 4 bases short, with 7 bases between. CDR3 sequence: CASSQDWPYNEQFF. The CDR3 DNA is TGTGCCAGCAGCCAAGATTGGCCTTACAATGAGCAGTTCTTC.

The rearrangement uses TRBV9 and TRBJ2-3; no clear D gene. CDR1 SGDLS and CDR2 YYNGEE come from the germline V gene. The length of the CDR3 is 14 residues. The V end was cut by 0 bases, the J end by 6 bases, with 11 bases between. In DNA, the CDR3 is TGTGCCAGCAGCGTAGAGCCTATTTCGGATACGCAGTATTTT. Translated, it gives CASSVEPISDTQYF.

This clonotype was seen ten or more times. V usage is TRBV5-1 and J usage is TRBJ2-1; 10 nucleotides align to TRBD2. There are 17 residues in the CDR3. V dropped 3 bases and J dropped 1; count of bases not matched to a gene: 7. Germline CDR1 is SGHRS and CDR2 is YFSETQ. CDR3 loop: CASSSASGSSSYNEQFF. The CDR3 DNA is TGCGCCAGCAGCTCTGCTAGCGGGAGTAGTTCCTACAATGAGCAGTTCTTC.

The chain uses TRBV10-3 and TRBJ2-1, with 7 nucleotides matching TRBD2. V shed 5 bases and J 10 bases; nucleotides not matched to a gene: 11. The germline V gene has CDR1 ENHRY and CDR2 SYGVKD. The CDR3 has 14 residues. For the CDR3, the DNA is TGTGCCATCAGTTCAACCCAGCGGGGCACCGAGCAGTTCTTC. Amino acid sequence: CAISSTQRGTEQFF.

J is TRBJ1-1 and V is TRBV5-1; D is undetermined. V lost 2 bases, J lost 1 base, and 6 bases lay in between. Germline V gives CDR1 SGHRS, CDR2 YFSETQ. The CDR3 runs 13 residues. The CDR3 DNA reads TGCGCCAGCAGCTTTTTGAGGAACACTGAAGCTTTCTTT. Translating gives CASSFLRNTEAFF.

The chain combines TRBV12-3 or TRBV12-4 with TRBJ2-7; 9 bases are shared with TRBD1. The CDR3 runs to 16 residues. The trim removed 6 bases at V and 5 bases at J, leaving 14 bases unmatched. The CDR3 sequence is CASRAAPGTGNHEQYF. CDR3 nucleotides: TGTGCCAGCAGAGCTGCTCCCGGGACAGGGAACCACGAGCAGTACTTC.

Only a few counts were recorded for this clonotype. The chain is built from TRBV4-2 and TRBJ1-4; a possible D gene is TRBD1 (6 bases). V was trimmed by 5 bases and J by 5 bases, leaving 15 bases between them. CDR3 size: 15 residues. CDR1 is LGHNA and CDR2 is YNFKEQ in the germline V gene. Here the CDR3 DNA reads TGTGCCAGCAGCTTTCAGCCGGGACACAATGAAAAACTGTTTTTT. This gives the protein CASSFQPGHNEKLFF.

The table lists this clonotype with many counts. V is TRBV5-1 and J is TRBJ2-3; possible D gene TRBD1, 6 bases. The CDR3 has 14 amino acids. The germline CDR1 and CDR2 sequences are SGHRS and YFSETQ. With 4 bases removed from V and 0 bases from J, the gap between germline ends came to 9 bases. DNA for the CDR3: TGCGCCAGCAGCATCGGACAGAGCACAGATACGCAGTATTTT. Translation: CASSIGQSTDTQYF. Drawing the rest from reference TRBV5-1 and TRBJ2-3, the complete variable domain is KAGVTQTPRYLIKTRGQQVTLSCSPISGHRSVSWYQQTPGQGLQFLFEYFSETQRNKGNFPGRFSGRQFSNSRSEMNVSTLELGDSALYLCASSIGQSTDTQYFGPGTRLTVL.

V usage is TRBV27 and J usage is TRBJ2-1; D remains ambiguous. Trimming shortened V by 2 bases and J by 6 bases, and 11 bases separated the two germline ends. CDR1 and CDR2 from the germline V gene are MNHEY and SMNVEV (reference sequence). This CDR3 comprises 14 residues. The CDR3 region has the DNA TGTGCCAGCAGTTTAAATGGTGGCCCCAATGAGCAGTTCTTC. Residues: CASSLNGGPNEQFF.

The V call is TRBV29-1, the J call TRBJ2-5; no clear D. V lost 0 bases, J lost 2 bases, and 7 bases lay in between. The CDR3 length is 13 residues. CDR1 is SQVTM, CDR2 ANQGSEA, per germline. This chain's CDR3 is CSVEDAQQETQYF. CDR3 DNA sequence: TGCAGCGTTGAAGATGCACAGCAAGAGACCCAGTACTTC.

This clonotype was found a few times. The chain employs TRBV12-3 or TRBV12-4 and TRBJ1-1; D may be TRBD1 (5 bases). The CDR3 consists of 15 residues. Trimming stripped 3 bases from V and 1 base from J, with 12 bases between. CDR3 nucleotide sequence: TGTGCCAGCAGTTTGAGGGGAATCGGGAACACTGAAGCTTTCTTT. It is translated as CASSLRGIGNTEAFF.

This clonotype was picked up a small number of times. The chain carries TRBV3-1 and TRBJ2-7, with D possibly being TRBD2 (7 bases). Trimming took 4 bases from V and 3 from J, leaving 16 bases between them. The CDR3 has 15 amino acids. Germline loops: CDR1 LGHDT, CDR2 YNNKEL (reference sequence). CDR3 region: CASSPTGGGDYEQYF. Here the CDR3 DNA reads TGTGCCAGCAGCCCCACTGGGGGGGGCGACTACGAGCAGTACTTC.

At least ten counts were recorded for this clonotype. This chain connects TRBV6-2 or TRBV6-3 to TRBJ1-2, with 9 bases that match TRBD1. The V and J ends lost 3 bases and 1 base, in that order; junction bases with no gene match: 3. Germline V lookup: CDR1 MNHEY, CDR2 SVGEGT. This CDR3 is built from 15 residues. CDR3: CASSYPGQGNYGYTF. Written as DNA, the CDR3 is TGTGCCAGCAGTTATCCGGGACAGGGTAACTATGGCTACACCTTC.

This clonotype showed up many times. CDR3 region: CASSQDGTNQPQHF. Here the CDR3 DNA reads TGCGCCAGCAGCCAAGACGGAACCAATCAGCCCCAGCATTTT. The chain carries TRBV5-1 and TRBJ1-5; no clear D gene. CDR3 size: 14 residues. Germline loops: CDR1 SGHRS, CDR2 YFSETQ. Trimming removed 4 bases from V and 3 bases from J, with 11 bases in between.

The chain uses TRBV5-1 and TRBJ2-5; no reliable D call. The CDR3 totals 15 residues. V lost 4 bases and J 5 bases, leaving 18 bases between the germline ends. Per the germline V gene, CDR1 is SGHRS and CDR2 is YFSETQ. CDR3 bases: TGCGCCAGCAGCCCGGACGGGCACCTCGGGGAGACCCAGTACTTC. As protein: CASSPDGHLGETQYF.